Listed below are T cell receptor beta chains from one sample, sequenced in a study of blood T cell repertoires in COVID-19. Clones were sequenced by immunoSEQ multiplex PCR, and TCRdb holds only the in-frame ones, with some missing. Seen here are 150,000 to 250,000 clones, 65% to 85% observed once, and the top ten hold around 7.5%. Sequenced sample: PBMCs or T cells enriched from blood (not recorded which). Receptors were obtained from a middle-aged man who had recovered from COVID-19. CDR3s include the opening cysteine and the closing phenylalanine or tryptophan. The D gene is left open where the match is weak. Rows may omit the clone size; those that give it use once, few, many or a size class.

d_call	v_call	j_call	clone_size	cdr3_aa	cdr3_nt
TRBD1	TRBV19	TRBJ1-1	.	CASTPRTGYGTEAFF	TGTGCCAGTACACCTCGGACAGGGTATGGCACTGAAGCTTTCTTT
.	TRBV7-6	TRBJ1-2	.	CASSPLRGQSEYGYTF	TGTGCCAGCAGCCCCCTTCGGGGACAATCCGAGTATGGCTACACCTTC
TRBD1	TRBV4-1	TRBJ1-3	.	CASSQGFTGGSGNTIYF	TGCGCCAGCAGCCAGGGCTTTACAGGGGGCTCTGGAAACACCATATATTTT
.	TRBV29-1	TRBJ1-2	.	CSVALYRETGYTF	TGCAGCGTTGCCCTGTACAGGGAGACTGGCTACACCTTC
TRBD1	TRBV13	TRBJ1-6	.	CASRPRTGGNSPLHF	TGTGCCAGCAGGCCCAGGACAGGGGGTAATTCACCCCTCCACTTT
TRBD1	TRBV5-4	TRBJ1-6	.	CASSVQGVGNSPLHF	TGTGCCAGCAGCGTACAGGGGGTAGGTAATTCACCCCTCCACTTT
TRBD1	TRBV28	TRBJ1-1	.	CASSSTDRGNRNTEAFF	TGTGCCAGCAGTTCGACCGACAGGGGTAATCGGAACACTGAAGCTTTCTTT
TRBD2	TRBV5-1	TRBJ2-2	.	CASSSTGGRTGELFF	TGCGCCAGCAGCTCTACGGGGGGGCGTACCGGGGAGCTGTTTTTT
.	TRBV2	TRBJ1-1	once	CASSAQQGNTEAFF	TGTGCCAGCAGTGCACAACAGGGGAACACTGAAGCTTTCTTT
TRBD2	TRBV10-3	TRBJ2-1	.	CAGGGTGTRNEQFF	TGTGCCGGGGGGGGTACCGGGACTCGGAATGAGCAGTTCTTC
TRBD1	TRBV7-9	TRBJ1-2	.	CASSRGQVEGYTF	TGTGCCAGCAGCCGAGGACAGGTTGAGGGCTACACCTTC
TRBD2	TRBV5-1	TRBJ2-7	.	CASSGGGTSQHEQYF	TGCGCCAGCAGCGGGGGAGGGACTAGCCAGCACGAGCAGTACTTC
TRBD1	TRBV7-6	TRBJ1-6	.	CASSTGTGDPPLHF	TGTGCCAGCAGCACCGGGACAGGGGATCCACCCCTCCACTTT
.	TRBV3-1/TRBV3-2	TRBJ1-1	.	CASSQDYRTDRYF	TGTGCCAGCAGCCAAGATTACCGAACTGACAGGTACTTT
TRBD2	TRBV28	TRBJ2-7	.	CASSLTSGSSYEQYF	TGTGCCAGCAGTTTAACTAGCGGGAGCTCCTACGAGCAGTACTTC
.	TRBV15	TRBJ2-7	.	CATSPGVTYEQYF	TGTGCCACCAGCCCAGGGGTCACCTACGAGCAGTACTTC
TRBD2	TRBV4-2	TRBJ2-2	.	CASSQNSGGATGELFF	TGTGCCAGCAGCCAAAATAGCGGGGGGGCCACCGGGGAGCTGTTTTTT
TRBD2	TRBV7-9	TRBJ2-1	.	CASSYLAEAFF	TGTGCCAGCAGCTATCTAGCGGAGGCGTTCTTC
.	TRBV5-5	TRBJ2-3	.	CASSFDRPTDTQYF	TGTGCCAGCAGCTTCGACAGGCCCACAGATACGCAGTATTTT
.	TRBV10-3	TRBJ1-5	once	CAISGQDYYQPQHF	TGTGCCATCAGTGGGCAGGACTATTATCAGCCCCAGCATTTT
.	TRBV30	TRBJ2-7	.	CAWSVRGDYEQYF	TGTGCCTGGAGTGTGCGCGGGGACTACGAGCAGTACTTC
TRBD1	TRBV7-2	TRBJ1-4	.	CASSQGGPNEKLFF	TGTGCCAGCAGTCAGGGGGGCCCTAATGAAAAACTGTTTTTT
TRBD1	TRBV7-9	TRBJ2-3	.	CASSPRGREDTQYF	TGTGCCAGCAGCCCCAGGGGGCGCGAAGATACGCAGTATTTT
.	TRBV5-5	TRBJ2-1	.	CASSLEGYDEQFF	TGTGCCAGCAGCTTGGAGGGGTACGATGAGCAGTTCTTC
TRBD1	TRBV7-8	TRBJ1-5	once	CASSFGTGTGSSNQPQHF	TGTGCCAGCAGCTTCGGGACAGGGACCGGGAGTAGCAATCAGCCCCAGCATTTT
.	TRBV5-1	TRBJ1-2	.	CASSLASGNYGYTF	TGCGCCAGCAGCTTGGCCTCGGGGAACTATGGCTACACCTTC
.	TRBV14	TRBJ1-1	.	CASSQFPGGEAFF	TGTGCCAGCAGCCAGTTCCCGGGAGGTGAAGCTTTCTTT
.	TRBV5-1	TRBJ2-6	.	CASSETASGANVLTF	TGCGCCAGCAGCGAAACAGCCTCTGGGGCCAACGTCCTGACTTTC
TRBD1	TRBV4-1	TRBJ1-1	.	CASSRGLMGQTSGAFF	TGCGCCAGCAGCCGAGGGTTGATGGGACAGACGTCGGGAGCTTTCTTT
.	TRBV5-1	TRBJ1-5	.	CASWRAGGYSNQPQHF	TGCGCCAGCTGGAGGGCGGGGGGATATAGCAATCAGCCCCAGCATTTT